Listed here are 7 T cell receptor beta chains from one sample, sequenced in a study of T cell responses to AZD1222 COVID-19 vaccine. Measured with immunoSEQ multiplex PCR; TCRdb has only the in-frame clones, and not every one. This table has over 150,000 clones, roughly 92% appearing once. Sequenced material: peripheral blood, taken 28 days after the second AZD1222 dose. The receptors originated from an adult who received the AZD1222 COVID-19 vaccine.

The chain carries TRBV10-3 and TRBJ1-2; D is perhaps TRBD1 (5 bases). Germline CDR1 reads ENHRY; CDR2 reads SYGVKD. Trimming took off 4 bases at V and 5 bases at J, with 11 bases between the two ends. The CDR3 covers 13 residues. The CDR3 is CAISVGVGYGYTF. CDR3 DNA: TGTGCCATCAGTGTGGGGGTTGGTTATGGCTACACCTTC.

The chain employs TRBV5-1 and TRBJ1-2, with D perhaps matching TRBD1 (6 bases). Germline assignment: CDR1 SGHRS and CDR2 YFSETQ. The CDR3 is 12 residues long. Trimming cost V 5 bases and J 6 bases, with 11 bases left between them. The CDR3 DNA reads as TGCGCCAGCAGACAGGGAGGGGATGGCTACACCTTC. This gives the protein CASRQGGDGYTF.

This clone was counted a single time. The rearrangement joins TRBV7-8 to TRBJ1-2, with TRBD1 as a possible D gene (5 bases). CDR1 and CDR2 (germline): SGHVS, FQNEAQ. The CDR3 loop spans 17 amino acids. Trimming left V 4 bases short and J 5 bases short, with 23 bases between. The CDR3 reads CASSSNPRTWGTYGYTF. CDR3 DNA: TGTGCCAGCAGCTCGAACCCCAGGACCTGGGGGACGTATGGCTACACCTTC. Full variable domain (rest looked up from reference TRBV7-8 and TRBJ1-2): GAGVSQSPRYKVAKRGQDVALRCDPISGHVSLFWYQQALGQGPEFLTYFQNEAQLDKSGLPSDRFFAERPEGSVSTLKIQRTQQEDSAVYLCASSSNPRTWGTYGYTFGSGTRLTVV.

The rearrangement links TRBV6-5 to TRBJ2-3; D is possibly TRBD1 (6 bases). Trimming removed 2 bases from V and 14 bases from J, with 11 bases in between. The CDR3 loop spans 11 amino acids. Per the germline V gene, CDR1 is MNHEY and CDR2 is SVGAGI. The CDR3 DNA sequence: TGTGCCAGCAGTTACCTGGGGGCTCTGTATTTT. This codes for CASSYLGALYF.

The CDR3 region has the DNA TGCGCCAGCAGCCCAGGGGCCTCCACAGATACGCAGTATTTT. It is translated as CASSPGASTDTQYF. V is TRBV5-1 and J is TRBJ2-3; tentative D call: TRBD1 (6 bases). Germline V gene sequence: CDR1 SGHRS, CDR2 YFSETQ. CDR3 length: 14 amino acids. V was pared by 4 bases and J by 2 bases, with 11 bases between.

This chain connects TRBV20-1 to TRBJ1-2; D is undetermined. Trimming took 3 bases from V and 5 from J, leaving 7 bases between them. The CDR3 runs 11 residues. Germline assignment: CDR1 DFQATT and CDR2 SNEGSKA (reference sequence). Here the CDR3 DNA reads TGCAGTGCTAGTCCCTTTTATGGCTACACCTTC. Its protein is CSASPFYGYTF.

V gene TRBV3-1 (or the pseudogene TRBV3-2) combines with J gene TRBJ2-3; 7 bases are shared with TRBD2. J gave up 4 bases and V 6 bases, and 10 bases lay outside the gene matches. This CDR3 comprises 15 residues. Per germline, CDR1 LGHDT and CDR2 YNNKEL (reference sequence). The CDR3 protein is CASSPGGSPPDTQYF. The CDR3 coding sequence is TGTGCCAGCAGTCCGGGGGGTTCCCCCCCAGATACGCAGTATTTT.